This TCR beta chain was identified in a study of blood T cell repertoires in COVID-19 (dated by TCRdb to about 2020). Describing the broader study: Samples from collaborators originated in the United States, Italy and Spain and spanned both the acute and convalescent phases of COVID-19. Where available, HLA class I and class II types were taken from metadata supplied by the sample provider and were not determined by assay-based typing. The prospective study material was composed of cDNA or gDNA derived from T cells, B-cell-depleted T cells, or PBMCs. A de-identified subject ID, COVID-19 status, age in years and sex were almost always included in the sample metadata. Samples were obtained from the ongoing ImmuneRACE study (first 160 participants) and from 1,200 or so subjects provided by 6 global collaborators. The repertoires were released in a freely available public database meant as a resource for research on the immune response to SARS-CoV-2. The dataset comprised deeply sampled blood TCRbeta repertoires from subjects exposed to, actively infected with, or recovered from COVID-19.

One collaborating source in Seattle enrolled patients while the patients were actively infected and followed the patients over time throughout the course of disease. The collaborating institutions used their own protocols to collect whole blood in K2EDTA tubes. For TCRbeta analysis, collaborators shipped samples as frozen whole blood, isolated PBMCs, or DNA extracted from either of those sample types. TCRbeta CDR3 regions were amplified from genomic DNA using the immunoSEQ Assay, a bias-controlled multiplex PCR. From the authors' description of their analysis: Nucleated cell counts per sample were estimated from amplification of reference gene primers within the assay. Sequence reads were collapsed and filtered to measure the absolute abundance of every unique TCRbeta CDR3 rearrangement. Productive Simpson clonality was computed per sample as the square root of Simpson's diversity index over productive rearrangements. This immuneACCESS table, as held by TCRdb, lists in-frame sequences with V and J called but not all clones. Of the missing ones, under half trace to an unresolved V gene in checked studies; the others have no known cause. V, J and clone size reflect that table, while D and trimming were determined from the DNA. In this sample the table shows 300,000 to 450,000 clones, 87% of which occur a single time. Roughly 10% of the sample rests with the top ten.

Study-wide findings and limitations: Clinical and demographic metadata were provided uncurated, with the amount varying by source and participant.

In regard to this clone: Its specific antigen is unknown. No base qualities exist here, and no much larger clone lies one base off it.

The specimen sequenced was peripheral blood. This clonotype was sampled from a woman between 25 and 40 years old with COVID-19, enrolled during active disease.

The CDR3 loop reads CASSVTSGSDEQFF. In nucleotides, the sequence is TGCGCCAGCAGCGTGACTAGCGGGAGTGATGAGCAGTTCTTC. The sequence joins TRBV4-1 to TRBJ2-1, with 12 junctional bases fitting TRBD2. Trimming takes 5 bases off V and 8 bases off J; junction bases not matched to a gene: 4. The CDR3 sequence holds 14 residues, the cysteine and phenylalanine included. This entry keeps only the CDR3 DNA: 42 bases, framed from base 1. CDR1 and CDR2 are read off the germline V gene as MGHRA and YSYEKL.